This T cell receptor (beta chain) was sequenced during a study of shared T cell receptors in the human thymus. This CDR3 contains 14 residues. V dropped 5 bases and J dropped 8 bases, with 18 bases sitting between them. Germline V gene sequence: CDR1 MNHNY, CDR2 SVGAGI (reference sequence). Repertoires were generated with immunoSEQ multiplex PCR, while TCRdb's copy carries only in-frame clones and drops some. The sample carries around 730,000 clones, 70% to 90% recorded once. These data were also filed under a second study, of human thymus T cells. That source reports: Immunologically healthy infants in Finland undergoing congenital heart defect surgery were the donors. Thymus pieces cut out during corrective heart surgery were the tissue that was used.

This chain uses TRBV6-6 with TRBJ1-2; TRBD1 is a possible D gene (5 bases). This clonotype was sampled from a girl less than two years old with a congenital heart defect. Sequences were obtained from thymocytes. CDR3 region: CASSAGLPFQGYTF. The CDR3 DNA reads TGTGCCAGCAGTGCGGGACTTCCTTTTCAGGGCTACACCTTC.